This record covers a single T cell receptor (beta chain). The time point here: pretreatment peripheral blood. This record belongs to a study of PD-L1 blockade in urothelial cancer. Background on the study: Blood drawn 3 weeks (second dose) and 6 weeks after treatment start was analyzed. Among blood samples, the median T cell count was some 150,000.

TCRdb keeps only in-frame clones here, not all; method: immunoSEQ multiplex PCR. The sample lists about 72,000 clones; more than 75% were seen once. The source material was PBMCs, sampled around atezolizumab (anti-PD-L1) treatment. This clonotype originated in a man between 60 and 75 years old with urothelial cancer.

The CDR3 spells CASSPQSSAGGYNEQFF. The CDR3 DNA is TGCGCCAGCAGCCCCCAGAGCTCCGCGGGGGGATACAATGAGCAGTTCTTC. This chain joins TRBV4-1 and TRBJ2-1; TRBD2 matches 8 bases. The CDR3 contains 17 residues. V shed 4 bases, J shed 4 bases, and the junction held 12 bases outside the gene matches. Germline CDR1 MGHRA, CDR2 YSYEKL.